The clone carrying this T cell receptor (beta chain) occurred a few times. Germline values: CDR1 LNHDA, CDR2 SQIVND (reference sequence). J was trimmed by 3 bases and V by 0 bases; bases with no gene match: 4. The length of the CDR3 is 16 residues. This specimen comes from a study of cytomegalovirus exposure and HLA in healthy donors. PCR was performed using 60 Vbeta and 13 Jbeta primers. Clones were sequenced by immunoSEQ multiplex PCR, and TCRdb holds only the in-frame ones, with some missing. The data hold around 180,000 clones, with 80% to 90% observed a single time. The chain joins TRBV19 to TRBJ1-5, with 8 bases aligning to TRBD1. The source material was PBMCs. This TCR derives from a male donor in good health and CMV-seronegative. The CDR3 sequence is CASSIDAGGFNQPQHF. As DNA, the CDR3 is TGTGCCAGTAGTATAGATGCAGGGGGCTTCAATCAGCCCCAGCATTTT. Looking up the rest from reference TRBV19 and TRBJ1-5 gives the full variable domain: DGGITQSPKYLFRKEGQNVTLSCEQNLNHDAMYWYRQDPGQGLRLIYYSQIVNDFQKGDIAEGYSVSREKKESFPLTVTSAQKNPTAFYLCASSIDAGGFNQPQHFGDGTRLSIL.